This TCR beta chain was sequenced during a study of blood T cell repertoires in COVID-19. Across the study: Sources were T cells, B-cell-depleted T cells, or PBMCs; the material itself was cDNA or gDNA.

The J segment lost 4 bases and the V segment lost 4 bases, leaving 3 bases of the junction unmatched. CDR3 length: 13 residues. Per the germline V gene, CDR1 is LGHDT and CDR2 is YNNKEL (reference sequence). The data were produced by immunoSEQ multiplex PCR, yet TCRdb's version contains in-frame clones alone and is incomplete. The repertoire holds some 70,000 clones, under 85% seen once, with under 15% in the top ten. The TCR was taken from a man aged 55 to 69 with COVID-19, enrolled during active disease. Sequencing was performed on peripheral blood. The gene calls are TRBV3-1 (or the pseudogene TRBV3-2) and TRBJ1-2; TRBD1 aligns across 7 bases. CDR3 in DNA: TGTGCCAGCAGCCGGGACAGACCCTATGGCTACACCTTC. Amino acid sequence: CASSRDRPYGYTF.